The clone carrying this T cell receptor beta chain has only one observation. The antigen is not known. CDR3 length: 15 amino acids. The germline CDR1 and CDR2 sequences are SGHTA and FQGNSA. V dropped 0 bases and J dropped 2; count of bases not matched to a gene: 3. The entry originates in a study of radiation and T cells in renal cell carcinoma. Study-wide results and caveats: Top tumor clonotypes rose in blood 2 weeks post-radiation, then contracted.

The table came from immunoSEQ multiplex PCR; TCRdb's copy has only in-frame clones and leaves some out. In the table there are about 76,000 clones, 80% to 90% of which are singletons. Time point defined: blood 4 weeks post-SBRT, at nephrectomy. As for treatment: 15 Gy SBRT to primary tumor, nephrectomy 4 weeks later. Nephrectomy followed 15 Gy stereotactic body radiation by 4 weeks. Sequencing used blood, obtained from a patient whose treatment included radiotherapy and nephrectomy. The V call is TRBV7-2, the J call TRBJ2-5; 7 positions match TRBD1. The sequence was collected from a woman aged 65 to 85 with renal cell carcinoma. The CDR3 DNA reads as TGTGCCAGCAGCTTAGCGCAGACAGGGCAAGAGACCCAGTACTTC. Translation: CASSLAQTGQETQYF. Using reference TRBV7-2 and TRBJ2-5 for the parts outside the CDR3, the full variable domain is GAGVSQSPSNKVTEKGKDVELRCDPISGHTALYWYRQSLGQGLEFLIYFQGNSAPDKSGLPSDRFSAERTGGSVSTLTIQRTQQEDSAVYLCASSLAQTGQETQYFGPGTRLLVL.